This T cell receptor (beta chain) was identified during a study of cytomegalovirus exposure and HLA in healthy donors. Study summary: There were 88 million or so unique TCRs (from HLA-typed donors) in an early data release.

On this clone: Its target is unknown.

The PCR made use of 60 Vbeta and 13 Jbeta primers. TCRdb's copy holds only in-frame clones and misses some; the assay was immunoSEQ multiplex PCR. This table has fewer than 120,000 clones, around 87% appearing once. Findings of the study overall: Certain sequence variants were highly shared and formed a cluster, and this cluster was likely a sequencing artifact.

Germline assignment: CDR1 MDHEN and CDR2 SYDVKM. The CDR3 extends over 10 amino acids. Trimming took 8 bases from V and 4 from J, leaving 5 bases between them. The sequenced material came from PBMCs. This receptor was identified in a man aged 35-49 years in good health and CMV-seronegative. This chain uses TRBV28 with TRBJ1-2, with D unresolved. CDR3 DNA: TGTGCCAGCGAGGGCTATGGCTACACCTTC. Residues: CASEGYGYTF.